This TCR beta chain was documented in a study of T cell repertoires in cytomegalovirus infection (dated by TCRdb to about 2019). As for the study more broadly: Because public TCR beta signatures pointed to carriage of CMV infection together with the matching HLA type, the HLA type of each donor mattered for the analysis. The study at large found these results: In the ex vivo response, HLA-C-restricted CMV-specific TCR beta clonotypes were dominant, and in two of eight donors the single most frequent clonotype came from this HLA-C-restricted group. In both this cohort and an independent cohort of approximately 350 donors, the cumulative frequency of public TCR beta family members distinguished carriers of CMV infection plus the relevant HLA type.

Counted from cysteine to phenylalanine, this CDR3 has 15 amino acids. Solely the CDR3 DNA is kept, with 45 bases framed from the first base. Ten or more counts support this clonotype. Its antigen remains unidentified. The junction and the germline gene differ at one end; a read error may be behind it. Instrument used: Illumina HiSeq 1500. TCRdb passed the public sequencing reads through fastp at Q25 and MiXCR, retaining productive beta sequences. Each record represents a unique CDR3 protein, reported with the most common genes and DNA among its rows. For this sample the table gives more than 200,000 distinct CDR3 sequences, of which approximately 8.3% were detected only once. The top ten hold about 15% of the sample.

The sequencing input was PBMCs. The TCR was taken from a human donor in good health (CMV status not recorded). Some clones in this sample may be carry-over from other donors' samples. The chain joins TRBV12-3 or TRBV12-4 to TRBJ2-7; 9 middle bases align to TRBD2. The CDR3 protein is CASSLASGRSFEQYF. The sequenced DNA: TGTGCCAGCAGTTTAGCAAGCGGGAGGTCCTTCGAGCAGTACTTC.